This is a list of T cell receptor beta chains from one sample in a study of control samples from healthy donors and cancer patients. Method: immunoSEQ multiplex PCR; TCRdb's copy keeps in-frame clones and lacks some. Of 250,000 to 300,000 clones listed, 82% were seen once; the top ten hold 13%. The sequenced sample was PBMCs. Receptors were obtained from a woman in her fifties or sixties with lung cancer. The CDR3 runs from the conserved cysteine through the conserved F or W. A D gene is named only where the DNA matches it firmly. Some rows have no size entry. The others give once, few or many, or a class for an expanded clone.

CASSLVPGNTIYF	TGTGCCAGCAGTTTGGTTCCTGGAAACACCATATATTTT	NA	TRBJ1-3	NA	13	TRBV27
CASSSYRRNEQFF	TGTGCCAGCAGTTCATACAGGCGCAATGAGCAGTTCTTC	NA	TRBJ2-1	NA	13	TRBV12-3/TRBV12-4
CASPIFEGPRDNEQFF	TGCGCCAGCCCAATATTCGAGGGGCCCCGGGACAATGAGCAGTTCTTC	NA	TRBJ2-1	NA	16	TRBV10-1
CASSDHETQYF	TGTGCCAGCAGTGACCATGAGACCCAGTACTTC	NA	TRBJ2-5	NA	11	TRBV2
CASSGPGQNQETQYF	TGTGCCAGCAGCGGACCGGGACAGAACCAAGAGACCCAGTACTTC	NA	TRBJ2-5	TRBD1	15	TRBV5-4
CASTARETQYF	TGTGCCAGCACGGCAAGGGAGACCCAGTACTTC	NA	TRBJ2-5	NA	11	TRBV11-2
CASSYQADYGYTF	TGTGCCAGCAGTTACCAGGCGGACTATGGCTACACCTTC	NA	TRBJ1-2	NA	13	TRBV6-6
CATQQAANSPLHF	TGTGCCACTCAACAGGCGGCAAATTCACCCCTCCACTTT	once	TRBJ1-6	NA	13	TRBV10-3
CASSYSNFQTQYF	TGTGCCAGCAGTTACTCGAATTTCCAGACCCAGTACTTC	NA	TRBJ2-5	NA	13	TRBV6-5
CASSPRGQTNTEAFF	TGTGCCAGCTCACCACGGGGACAGACGAACACTGAAGCTTTCTTT	NA	TRBJ1-1	TRBD1	15	TRBV18
CARPTGPGNTIYF	TGCGCCAGGCCAACAGGGCCAGGAAACACCATATATTTT	NA	TRBJ1-3	NA	13	TRBV5-1
CASTKNSGEGYTF	TGTGCCAGCACCAAAAACTCGGGTGAGGGCTACACCTTC	NA	TRBJ1-2	NA	13	TRBV7-3
CASSFSRIEQYF	TGTGCCAGCAGTTTTAGCAGGATTGAGCAGTACTTC	NA	TRBJ2-7	NA	12	TRBV28
CASSLSNRGYEQYF	TGTGCCAGCAGTTTGTCGAACAGGGGCTACGAGCAGTACTTC	NA	TRBJ2-7	TRBD1	14	TRBV28
CASSNYQGMNTEAFF	TGTGCCAGCAGCAATTATCAAGGGATGAACACTGAAGCTTTCTTT	NA	TRBJ1-1	NA	15	TRBV7-3
CASTQGGGLGFEQFF	TGTGCCAGCACCCAAGGAGGCGGCCTGGGGTTTGAACAGTTCTTC	NA	TRBJ2-1	NA	15	TRBV7-8
CASSLGLAGGYEQYF	TGTGCCAGCAGCTTAGGTTTAGCGGGGGGATACGAGCAGTACTTC	NA	TRBJ2-7	TRBD2	15	TRBV7-9
CATTPGTDTQYF	TGTGCCACTACCCCAGGCACAGATACGCAGTATTTT	once	TRBJ2-3	NA	12	TRBV6-5
CASRRGQGINSPLHF	TGTGCCAGCAGGAGGGGGCAGGGGATTAATTCACCCCTCCACTTT	NA	TRBJ1-6	TRBD1	15	TRBV4-2
CASSQHRRSGANVLTF	TGTGCCAGCAGCCAACACAGGCGCTCTGGGGCCAACGTCCTGACTTTC	NA	TRBJ2-6	NA	16	TRBV14
CASSKARGGDEAFF	TGTGCCAGCAGCAAAGCTCGGGGGGGAGATGAAGCTTTCTTT	NA	TRBJ1-1	NA	14	TRBV21-1
CASSLDRGGYGYTF	TGTGCCAGCAGTTTAGACAGGGGAGGATATGGCTACACCTTC	NA	TRBJ1-2	TRBD1	14	TRBV27
CASSQSTGAWYGYTF	TGTGCCAGCAGCCAATCGACAGGTGCTTGGTATGGCTACACCTTC	NA	TRBJ1-2	NA	15	TRBV3-1/TRBV3-2
CASRRTLHEQYF	TGTGCCAGCAGACGGACCCTCCACGAGCAGTACTTC	few	TRBJ2-7	NA	12	TRBV28
CASSGGGDSYNSPLHF	TGTGCCAGCAGCGGAGGGGGGGACTCCTATAATTCACCCCTCCACTTT	few	TRBJ1-6	NA	16	TRBV9
CASSRQGTNTEAFF	TGCGCCAGCAGCCGACAGGGGACGAACACTGAAGCTTTCTTT	NA	TRBJ1-1	TRBD1	14	TRBV5-1
CASSLMTWGITNEKLFF	TGTGCCAGCAGCTTAATGACTTGGGGAATAACTAATGAAAAACTGTTTTTT	NA	TRBJ1-4	NA	17	TRBV7-2
CACTSYGYTF	TGTGCCTGTACCTCCTATGGCTACACCTTC	few	TRBJ1-2	NA	10	TRBV19
CASSTPPGGTQYF	TGTGCCAGCAGCACCCCCCCCGGCGGGACGCAGTATTTT	NA	TRBJ2-3	NA	13	TRBV7-9
CASSFGGGETQYF	TGTGCCAGCAGTTTTGGAGGGGGAGAGACCCAGTACTTC	few	TRBJ2-5	NA	13	TRBV27
CASSHQLLGSSEQYF	TGTGCCAGCAGTCATCAACTTCTGGGGTCGTCCGAGCAGTACTTC	NA	TRBJ2-7	NA	15	TRBV6-5
CASSRDRSYEQYF	TGTGCCAGCAGCCGTGACAGATCCTACGAGCAGTACTTC	few	TRBJ2-7	NA	13	TRBV14
CAISGMDGYEQYF	TGTGCCATCAGTGGGATGGACGGCTACGAGCAGTACTTC	NA	TRBJ2-7	NA	13	TRBV10-3
CASSQGTWKTEAFF	TGTGCCAGCAGCCAAGGGACCTGGAAAACTGAAGCTTTCTTT	NA	TRBJ1-1	NA	14	TRBV3-1/TRBV3-2
CASSPGGGTEAFF	TGTGCCAGCAGCCCAGGAGGGGGGACTGAAGCTTTCTTT	NA	TRBJ1-1	NA	13	TRBV3-1/TRBV3-2
CASSRDIVFLFSGYTF	TGTGCCAGCAGCCGGGACATCGTCTTTCTTTTCTCTGGCTACACCTTC	NA	TRBJ1-2	NA	16	TRBV16
CASSLAGGSSNQPQHF	TGCGCCAGCAGCTTGGCAGGGGGCTCGAGCAATCAGCCCCAGCATTTT	NA	TRBJ1-5	TRBD1	16	TRBV5-1
CASGLSYNEQFF	TGTGCCAGCGGACTCTCCTACAATGAGCAGTTCTTC	few	TRBJ2-1	NA	12	TRBV2
CASSSRGSDNEQFF	TGTGCCAGCAGCTCTAGGGGCTCCGACAATGAGCAGTTCTTC	NA	TRBJ2-1	NA	14	TRBV6-6
CASSQVAGGASGYTF	TGTGCCAGCAGCCAAGTGGCAGGGGGCGCCTCGGGCTACACCTTC	NA	TRBJ1-2	TRBD1	15	TRBV3-1/TRBV3-2
CASSPTLTVTEAFF	TGTGCCAGCAGCCCCACCCTTACAGTTACAGAAGCTTTCTTT	NA	TRBJ1-1	NA	14	TRBV11-2
CASLRRGTITYEQYF	TGTGCCAGCTTACGACGAGGCACCATAACCTACGAGCAGTACTTC	NA	TRBJ2-7	NA	15	TRBV11-1
CASSVVRSYEQYF	TGTGCCAGCAGTGTGGTCCGGTCCTACGAGCAGTACTTC	NA	TRBJ2-7	NA	13	TRBV2
CASSFGGADTEAFF	TGTGCCAGCAGCTTCGGGGGCGCGGACACTGAAGCTTTCTTT	NA	TRBJ1-1	NA	14	TRBV5-6
CASRLAGNTDTQYF	TGTGCCAGCAGACTAGCGGGGAACACAGATACGCAGTATTTT	NA	TRBJ2-3	TRBD2	14	TRBV6-5
CASRQGSSPLHF	TGTGCCAGCAGACAGGGCAGTTCACCCCTCCACTTT	few	TRBJ1-6	NA	12	TRBV27
CASSQAPGGDRGVYNSPLHF	TGCGCCAGCAGCCAAGCCCCGGGGGGAGACCGAGGAGTTTATAATTCACCCCTCCACTTT	once	TRBJ1-6	NA	20	TRBV4-1
CASLRGASGNTIYF	TGTGCCAGCCTCAGGGGCGCCTCTGGAAACACCATATATTTT	NA	TRBJ1-3	NA	14	TRBV6-6
CASRLGLAGVGGFGRAYEQYF	TGTGCAAGTCGCTTAGGACTAGCGGGAGTGGGTGGCTTCGGGCGGGCCTACGAGCAGTACTTC	once	TRBJ2-7	NA	21	TRBV12-2
CATEPGQGKETQYF	TGTGCCACAGAACCGGGACAGGGCAAGGAGACCCAGTACTTC	NA	TRBJ2-5	TRBD1	14	TRBV10-3
CASSLGVVATGTETQYF	TGCGCCAGCAGCTTGGGGGTTGTGGCGACAGGGACAGAGACCCAGTACTTC	NA	TRBJ2-5	TRBD1	17	TRBV5-1
CASSGRLAVDHEQFF	TGCGCCAGCAGCGGGAGACTAGCGGTTGACCATGAGCAGTTCTTC	NA	TRBJ2-1	TRBD2	15	TRBV5-1
CAWSVMAGQGDTGELFF	TGTGCCTGGAGTGTAATGGCAGGACAGGGAGATACCGGGGAGCTGTTTTTT	NA	TRBJ2-2	TRBD1	17	TRBV30
CASSLVTVFYGYTF	TGTGCCAGCAGCTTGGTTACGGTCTTCTATGGCTACACCTTC	NA	TRBJ1-2	NA	14	TRBV5-8
CASSPMGAGLSGRIGDEQYF	TGTGCCAGCAGCCCGATGGGGGCAGGTTTGAGCGGGAGGATAGGCGACGAGCAGTACTTC	NA	TRBJ2-7	TRBD2	20	TRBV5-4